The sequence of this T cell receptor (beta chain) was determined in a study of T-cell memory formation after mild COVID-19. Study at large: TCR clusters largely stayed donor specific.

The CDR3 is 15 residues long. Deletions cut 0 bases from V and 2 bases from J, with 11 bases between. Germline V gene sequence: CDR1 MNHNY, CDR2 SVGAGI (reference sequence). Findings of the study overall: CM and EM subsets held most contracting CD4+ clones; EMRA held CD8+ ones.

TCRdb processed the 5' RACE reads anew with MiXCR; each CDR3 protein has one entry. The sample has 150,000 to 200,000 distinct CDR3 sequences, approximately 16% seen once. This clonotype has a handful of counts. Its antigen is as yet unknown. Sequencing was carried out using PBMCs or a T cell subset sorted from them (not recorded which). This clonotype originated in an adult woman who had mild COVID-19 (a few samples of this study predate the infection). Cell type and time point are not known. The J gene is TRBJ2-7, the V gene TRBV6-6; D is perhaps TRBD2 (5 bases). The CDR3 DNA sequence: TGTGCCAGCAGTTACTCGGACTCAGAAACCTACGAGCAGTACTTC. Protein sequence: CASSYSDSETYEQYF.